The source of this T cell receptor beta chain is a study of chemoradiotherapy in HPV16-positive cancers. Looking at the study overall: Functional T-cell assays on two HPV16-positive patients' cells defined candidate HPV-specific clones and common TCR motifs. Study-level findings and limits: The functional HPV-specific definition rests on just two HPV16-positive patients. During treatment, candidate HPV-specific clones and E7-related motifs expanded in tumor. In HPV16-positive patients, HPV-responsive T-cell expansion tracked better recurrence-free survival.

The germline CDR1 and CDR2 sequences are DFQATT and SNEGSKA (reference sequence). Trimming removed 6 bases at V and 6 bases at J, with 9 bases between. The CDR3 spans 11 residues. This clone was counted a few times. Its specificity is not known. Generated by immunoSEQ multiplex PCR, the TCRdb table keeps only in-frame clones and is missing some. The sample consists of about 16,000 clones, approximately 89% of them appearing once. The receptor's source is a human donor with HPV-associated anogenital cancer. This sequence joins TRBV20-1 and TRBJ1-3; D gene uncertain. The source was blood, collected from a patient who underwent chemoradiotherapy. CDR3 in amino acids: CSAKLVNTIYF. DNA for the CDR3: TGCAGTGCCAAGCTCGTAAACACCATATATTTT.